Presented here are 9 T cell receptor beta chains from one specimen sequenced in a study of blood T cell repertoires in COVID-19. Only in-frame clones appear in the TCRdb table, and some are missing; sequencing was by immunoSEQ multiplex PCR. Of 150,000 to 200,000 clones listed, roughly 80% are singletons. Sequenced: peripheral blood. The receptors were sampled from a woman in her seventies with COVID-19, enrolled during active disease.

The chain joins TRBV28 to TRBJ2-7, with 12 bases aligning to TRBD2. V trimming: 7 bases; J trimming: 2 bases; junction bases outside the gene matches: 6. Germline lookup yields CDR1 MDHEN and CDR2 SYDVKM. The CDR3 is 15 residues long. Here the CDR3 reads CASKPLAGGTYEQYF. In DNA form, the CDR3 reads TGTGCCAGCAAACCCCTAGCGGGAGGGACCTACGAGCAGTACTTC. The full variable domain, with the rest looked up from reference TRBV28 and TRBJ2-7, is DVKVTQSSRYLVKRTGEKVFLECVQDMDHENMFWYRQDPGLGLRLIYFSYDVKMKEKGDIPEGYSVSREKKERFSLILESASTNQTSMYLCASKPLAGGTYEQYFGPGTRLTVT.

J is TRBJ2-4 and V is TRBV5-1, with 12 bases fitting TRBD2. From germline, CDR1 is SGHRS and CDR2 YFSETQ. This CDR3 is 19 amino acids long. The V gene end was trimmed by 4 bases and the J gene end by 1 base; junction bases not matched to a gene: 12. CDR3 sequence reads: CASSRLAGAGNGAKNIQYF. The CDR3 nucleotides are TGCGCCAGCAGCCGACTAGCGGGAGCCGGTAACGGCGCCAAAAACATTCAGTACTTC.

This clone was recorded many times. The CDR3 DNA follows: TGTGCCAGTACTAGGCACCTTTATATGAACACTGAAGCTTTCTTT. This translates into CASTRHLYMNTEAFF. The V and J genes are TRBV19 and TRBJ1-1; D is unclear. The CDR3 has 15 amino acids. In germline, CDR1 is LNHDA, CDR2 SQIVND (reference sequence). The germline V and J ends were trimmed by 7 bases and 0 bases, with 15 bases remaining between them.

The CDR3 DNA reads TGTGCCAGCGCTACTAAGGTTGGCGCTAATGAAAAACTGTTTTTT. Amino acids: CASATKVGANEKLFF. The V gene is TRBV28, the J gene TRBJ1-4, with D unresolved. The CDR3 extends over 15 amino acids. From germline, CDR1 is MDHEN and CDR2 SYDVKM. V was shortened by 8 bases and J by 3 bases, with 16 bases between the two germline ends.

The chain links TRBV5-1 to TRBJ2-2; 7 nucleotides match TRBD1. CDR1 and CDR2 (germline): SGHRS, YFSETQ. Unmatched junction bases numbered 4, after V lost 0 bases and J lost 5 bases. The CDR3 is made up of 15 amino acids. The CDR3 coding sequence is TGCGCCAGCAGCTTGGCCCTCAGGGGGACCGGGGAGCTGTTTTTT. It codes for CASSLALRGTGELFF.

V and J are TRBV19 and TRBJ2-1; tentatively, D is TRBD2 (6 bases). V was trimmed by 0 bases and J by 2 bases, leaving 14 bases between them. The CDR3 runs 17 residues. CDR1 and CDR2 from the germline V gene are LNHDA and SQIVND (reference sequence). The CDR3 region has the DNA TGTGCCAGTAGTATAGATCCCGGGAGAGCCGCCTACAATGAGCAGTTCTTC. It codes for CASSIDPGRAAYNEQFF.

The V call is TRBV28, the J call TRBJ1-2, with D tentatively TRBD1 (6 bases). This CDR3 region has 11 residues. Germline V lookup: CDR1 MDHEN, CDR2 SYDVKM. Trimming removed 8 bases at V and 2 bases at J, with 6 bases between. This CDR3 reads CASGGNYGYTF. In DNA form, the CDR3 reads TGTGCCAGCGGGGGCAACTATGGCTACACCTTC.

V and J are TRBV6-2 or TRBV6-3 and TRBJ2-2; a possible D gene is TRBD2 (7 bases). The CDR3 loop spans 17 amino acids. The V gene lost 1 base and the J gene lost 2 bases, with 14 bases spanning the gap. Per the germline V gene, CDR1 is MNHEY and CDR2 is SVGEGT. The CDR3 is CASSYWGRGSNTGELFF. The CDR3, as DNA: TGTGCCAGCAGTTACTGGGGGAGGGGGTCCAACACCGGGGAGCTGTTTTTT.

The J gene is TRBJ1-5, the V gene TRBV6-5; 7 nucleotides align to TRBD1. Germline V gene sequence: CDR1 MNHEY, CDR2 SVGAGI. The trim removed 7 bases at V and 4 bases at J, leaving 10 bases unmatched. The length of the CDR3 is 15 residues. The chain's CDR3 is CASMRGQGENQPQHF. The CDR3 region has the DNA TGTGCCAGCATGAGAGGCCAGGGGGAAAATCAGCCCCAGCATTTT.